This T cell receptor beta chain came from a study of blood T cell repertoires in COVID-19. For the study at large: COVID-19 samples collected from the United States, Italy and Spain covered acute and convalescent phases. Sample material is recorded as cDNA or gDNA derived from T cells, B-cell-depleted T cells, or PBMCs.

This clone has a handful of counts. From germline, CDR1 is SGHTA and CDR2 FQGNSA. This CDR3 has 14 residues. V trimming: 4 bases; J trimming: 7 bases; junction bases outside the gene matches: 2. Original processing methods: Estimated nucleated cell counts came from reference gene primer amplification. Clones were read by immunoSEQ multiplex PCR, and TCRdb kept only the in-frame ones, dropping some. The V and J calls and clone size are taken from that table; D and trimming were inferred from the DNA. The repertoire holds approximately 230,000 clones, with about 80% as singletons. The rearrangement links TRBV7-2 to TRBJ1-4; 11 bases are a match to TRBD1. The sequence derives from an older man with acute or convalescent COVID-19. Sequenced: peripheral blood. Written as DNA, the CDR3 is TGTGCCAGCAGCTCGGACAGGGGGCCTGAAAAACTGTTTTTT. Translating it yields CASSSDRGPEKLFF.